The text below deals with one T cell receptor (beta chain). What it binds is unknown. TEMRA cells were FACS-enriched and CD8+ and CD4+ T cells negatively isolated. Germline CDR1 is SGHTA and CDR2 is FQGTGA. J was trimmed by 10 bases and V by 5 bases; bases with no gene match: 7. The CDR3 has 13 amino acids. The source of the sample is a study of CD8 T cells in Susac syndrome. Notes on the study in general: It was acknowledged by the study that relatively few individuals were included in its TCR sequencing and HLA analysis.

RNA amounts of roughly 0.5 to 1 ug underwent reverse transcription with random hexamers. It was immunoSEQ multiplex PCR that amplified TCR beta CDR3 across 54 Vbeta and 13 Jbeta. TCRdb recomputed calls from the immunoSEQ multiplex PCR reads with MiXCR, one row per CDR3 protein. The sample carries 250,000 to 350,000 distinct CDR3 sequences, about 92% recorded once. The chain uses TRBV7-3 and TRBJ1-1, with TRBD1 identical over 10 bases. Sequencing used CD4+ T cells from PBMCs. This TCR was recovered from a human donor with multiple sclerosis. CDR3 region: CASSLMTGGSAFF. The CDR3 region has the DNA TGTGCCAGCAGCCTGATGACAGGGGGCTCAGCTTTCTTT.